The rows below give T cell receptor beta chains drawn from one sample of a study of vaccination effects on CD4 cells after COVID-19. Method: immunoSEQ multiplex PCR; TCRdb's copy keeps in-frame clones and lacks some. The sample consists of tens of thousands of clones, 74% of them appearing once. Their specific antigens are unknown. Sample: CD4+ T cells from PBMCs cultured with HCoV-229E spike peptides, taken after COVID-19 vaccination. These receptors originate from a human donor who received a COVID-19 vaccine. Each CDR3 is given with its conserved first and last residue. Fields, in order: D gene, V gene, J gene, clone size, CDR3 DNA, CDR3 protein. A D gene is named only where the DNA matches it firmly. Rows may omit the clone size; those that give it use once, few, many or a size class.

d_gene: TRBD1
v_gene: TRBV5-1
j_gene: TRBJ2-1
abundance: -
CDR3nt: TGCGCCAGCAATACCGCCATGACAGGGGGGTACAATGAGCAGTTCTTC
CDR3aa: CASNTAMTGGYNEQFF

d_gene: -
v_gene: TRBV5-1
j_gene: TRBJ1-1
abundance: few
CDR3nt: TGCGCCAGCAGCTTGGTATTGGGGAACACTGAAGCTTTCTTT
CDR3aa: CASSLVLGNTEAFF

d_gene: TRBD1
v_gene: TRBV2
j_gene: TRBJ1-4
abundance: -
CDR3nt: TGTGCCAGCAGCCGGGACAGGGGGCATGAAAAACTGTTTTTT
CDR3aa: CASSRDRGHEKLFF

d_gene: -
v_gene: TRBV10-2
j_gene: TRBJ2-5
abundance: -
CDR3nt: TGCGCCAGCAGTGATGCGGGGAGTAGAGAGACCCAGTACTTC
CDR3aa: CASSDAGSRETQYF

d_gene: -
v_gene: TRBV2
j_gene: TRBJ2-2
abundance: few
CDR3nt: TGTGCCAGCACCGAGGACAGGAACACCGGGGAGCTGTTTTTT
CDR3aa: CASTEDRNTGELFF

d_gene: -
v_gene: TRBV3-1/TRBV3-2
j_gene: TRBJ2-5
abundance: few
CDR3nt: TGTGCCAGCAGCCAAGCGGGACTCCATGGGGAGACCCAGTACTTC
CDR3aa: CASSQAGLHGETQYF

d_gene: -
v_gene: TRBV5-1
j_gene: TRBJ2-5
abundance: -
CDR3nt: TGCGCCAGCAGCTTGGGCACAGGACAAGAGACCCAGTACTTC
CDR3aa: CASSLGTGQETQYF

d_gene: TRBD2
v_gene: TRBV5-1
j_gene: TRBJ2-1
abundance: few
CDR3nt: TGCGCCAGCAGCGCTAGCGGGGGGGCCAATGAGCAGTTCTTC
CDR3aa: CASSASGGANEQFF

d_gene: TRBD1
v_gene: TRBV5-4
j_gene: TRBJ1-1
abundance: -
CDR3nt: TGTGCCAGCAGCTTGGGAGGGACAGGGGGCACTGAAGCTTTCTTT
CDR3aa: CASSLGGTGGTEAFF

d_gene: -
v_gene: TRBV18
j_gene: TRBJ1-5
abundance: -
CDR3nt: TGTGCCAGCTCACCAACCAGCAGCAATCAGCCCCAGCATTTT
CDR3aa: CASSPTSSNQPQHF

d_gene: -
v_gene: TRBV6-5
j_gene: TRBJ1-4
abundance: -
CDR3nt: TGTGCCAGCAGTTACAGGACACGTAATGAAAAACTGTTTTTT
CDR3aa: CASSYRTRNEKLFF

d_gene: -
v_gene: TRBV7-2
j_gene: TRBJ2-5
abundance: -
CDR3nt: TGTGCCAGCAGCCCAAGCAGGGGCGGAGAGACCCAGTACTTC
CDR3aa: CASSPSRGGETQYF

d_gene: -
v_gene: TRBV30
j_gene: TRBJ2-3
abundance: once
CDR3nt: TGTGCCTGGAGACACAGTACAGATACGCAGTATTTT
CDR3aa: CAWRHSTDTQYF

d_gene: TRBD1
v_gene: TRBV19
j_gene: TRBJ1-2
abundance: -
CDR3nt: TGTGCCAGTAGAGTTCCGGGACAGGGCAACTATGGCTACACCTTC
CDR3aa: CASRVPGQGNYGYTF

d_gene: -
v_gene: TRBV18
j_gene: TRBJ2-1
abundance: once
CDR3nt: TGTGCCAGCTCACCAGGGACAACGGGGCAGTTCTTC
CDR3aa: CASSPGTTGQFF

d_gene: TRBD1
v_gene: TRBV24-1
j_gene: TRBJ2-1
abundance: -
CDR3nt: TGTGCCACCAGAGGGACAGGCTACAATGAGCAGTTCTTC
CDR3aa: CATRGTGYNEQFF

d_gene: -
v_gene: TRBV15
j_gene: TRBJ2-6
abundance: once
CDR3nt: TGTGCCACCAGCAGAGATCGGGTCTCTGGGGCCAACGTCCTGACTTTC
CDR3aa: CATSRDRVSGANVLTF

d_gene: -
v_gene: TRBV30
j_gene: TRBJ1-3
abundance: -
CDR3nt: TGTGCCTGGAGTCCGAGCAGGGCAGGAAACACCATATATTTT
CDR3aa: CAWSPSRAGNTIYF

d_gene: -
v_gene: TRBV15
j_gene: TRBJ2-5
abundance: few
CDR3nt: TGTGCCACCAGCAGAGGGCAGTTGGAGACCCAGTACTTC
CDR3aa: CATSRGQLETQYF

d_gene: -
v_gene: TRBV29-1
j_gene: TRBJ1-6
abundance: -
CDR3nt: TGCAGCGTACGCAGGGAACTTGACAATTCACCCCTCCACTTT
CDR3aa: CSVRRELDNSPLHF

d_gene: TRBD1
v_gene: TRBV4-1
j_gene: TRBJ2-1
abundance: -
CDR3nt: TGCGCCAGCAGCCAAGATTCCGGGACAGGGGAACACAATGAGCAGTTCTTC
CDR3aa: CASSQDSGTGEHNEQFF

d_gene: -
v_gene: TRBV2
j_gene: TRBJ1-1
abundance: -
CDR3nt: TGTGCCAGCAGACAGGGTAACACTGAAGCTTTCTTT
CDR3aa: CASRQGNTEAFF

d_gene: -
v_gene: TRBV6-1
j_gene: TRBJ1-6
abundance: few
CDR3nt: TGTGCCAGCAGTGAAGGGAGCTCTTATAGGCAGAGCTCCTATAATTCACCCCTCCACTTT
CDR3aa: CASSEGSSYRQSSYNSPLHF

d_gene: -
v_gene: TRBV13
j_gene: TRBJ2-2
abundance: -
CDR3nt: TGTGCCAGCAGCTTAAAAGGCACCGGGGAGCTGTTTTTT
CDR3aa: CASSLKGTGELFF

d_gene: -
v_gene: TRBV7-9
j_gene: TRBJ2-2
abundance: -
CDR3nt: TGTGCCAGCAGCCGTACAGGTCAGGGGATGGCCGGGGAGCTGTTTTTT
CDR3aa: CASSRTGQGMAGELFF

d_gene: -
v_gene: TRBV12-3/TRBV12-4
j_gene: TRBJ2-2
abundance: -
CDR3nt: TGTGCCAGCAGTTCCAAGGCGGCCGGGGAGCTGTTTTTT
CDR3aa: CASSSKAAGELFF

d_gene: TRBD1
v_gene: TRBV4-3
j_gene: TRBJ1-5
abundance: -
CDR3nt: TGCGCCAGCAGCCAGTCGGGACAGCCCCCATATAGCAATCAGCCCCAGCATTTT
CDR3aa: CASSQSGQPPYSNQPQHF

d_gene: -
v_gene: TRBV5-4
j_gene: TRBJ1-2
abundance: few
CDR3nt: TGTGCCAGCAGCTTTGACTACTATGGCTACACCTTC
CDR3aa: CASSFDYYGYTF

d_gene: -
v_gene: TRBV29-1
j_gene: TRBJ1-1
abundance: once
CDR3nt: TGCAGCGTTCTGGAGGTCGACACTGAAGCTTTCTTT
CDR3aa: CSVLEVDTEAFF

d_gene: -
v_gene: TRBV19
j_gene: TRBJ1-4
abundance: few
CDR3nt: TGTGCCTCGAGAAGGGCGGCAGGGACTAATGAAAAACTGTTTTTT
CDR3aa: CASRRAAGTNEKLFF

d_gene: -
v_gene: TRBV3-1/TRBV3-2
j_gene: TRBJ1-5
abundance: -
CDR3nt: TGTGCCAGCAGCCAAGGGTTCGAGCGCGTATTGGCGCCCCAGCATTTT
CDR3aa: CASSQGFERVLAPQHF

d_gene: -
v_gene: TRBV28
j_gene: TRBJ1-2
abundance: -
CDR3nt: TGTGCCAGCATCGGTGGGGGTAACTATGGCTACACCTTC
CDR3aa: CASIGGGNYGYTF

d_gene: -
v_gene: TRBV12-3/TRBV12-4
j_gene: TRBJ1-1
abundance: -
CDR3nt: TGTGCCAGCAGAGATAACAGGGTTACTGAAGCTTTCTTT
CDR3aa: CASRDNRVTEAFF

d_gene: -
v_gene: TRBV6-1
j_gene: TRBJ1-3
abundance: -
CDR3nt: TGTGCCAGCAGTGAACTCTCCCGCTCTGGAAACACCATATATTTT
CDR3aa: CASSELSRSGNTIYF

d_gene: -
v_gene: TRBV18
j_gene: TRBJ1-4
abundance: -
CDR3nt: TGTGCCAGCTCACCGGGGCAGACGGGTGAAAAACTGTTTTTT
CDR3aa: CASSPGQTGEKLFF

d_gene: TRBD2
v_gene: TRBV27
j_gene: TRBJ2-1
abundance: -
CDR3nt: TGTGCCAGCAAAGATCTGGGGGGGACCTACAATGAGCAGTTCTTC
CDR3aa: CASKDLGGTYNEQFF

d_gene: TRBD1
v_gene: TRBV7-2
j_gene: TRBJ1-3
abundance: -
CDR3nt: TGTGCCAGCAGCTCACAGGGGGCGTTTGGAAACACCATATATTTT
CDR3aa: CASSSQGAFGNTIYF

d_gene: TRBD2
v_gene: TRBV6-6
j_gene: TRBJ2-1
abundance: -
CDR3nt: TGTGCCAGCAGTTTGGCTAGCGGTTCCTACAATGAGCAGTTCTTC
CDR3aa: CASSLASGSYNEQFF

d_gene: TRBD1
v_gene: TRBV5-1
j_gene: TRBJ1-2
abundance: -
CDR3nt: TGCGCCAGCAGCGAGAACCAGGGGGCGGGTGGCTACACCTTC
CDR3aa: CASSENQGAGGYTF

d_gene: -
v_gene: TRBV4-1
j_gene: TRBJ1-1
abundance: -
CDR3nt: TGCGCCAGCAGCCGACAAACAGGGCTCACTGAAGCTTTCTTT
CDR3aa: CASSRQTGLTEAFF

d_gene: TRBD1
v_gene: TRBV7-2
j_gene: TRBJ1-1
abundance: -
CDR3nt: TGTGCCAGCAGCTCCAGGGGGGGGAACACTGAAGCTTTCTTT
CDR3aa: CASSSRGGNTEAFF

d_gene: -
v_gene: TRBV19
j_gene: TRBJ1-2
abundance: -
CDR3nt: TGTGCCAGTAGTATTTCGGCCCGACAAAACTATGGCTACACCTTC
CDR3aa: CASSISARQNYGYTF

d_gene: TRBD1
v_gene: TRBV19
j_gene: TRBJ2-3
abundance: -
CDR3nt: TGTGCCAGTAACCAGGGACAGGGACGTGGGAATACGCAGTATTTT
CDR3aa: CASNQGQGRGNTQYF

d_gene: -
v_gene: TRBV2
j_gene: TRBJ1-5
abundance: -
CDR3nt: TGTGCCAGCAGTGTACTAAATCAGCCCCAGCATTTT
CDR3aa: CASSVLNQPQHF

d_gene: -
v_gene: TRBV5-1
j_gene: TRBJ2-3
abundance: -
CDR3nt: TGCGCCAGCAGCCCGCCAACCGGACATTCAAGGCCAGATACGCAGTATTTT
CDR3aa: CASSPPTGHSRPDTQYF

d_gene: -
v_gene: TRBV7-6
j_gene: TRBJ2-5
abundance: -
CDR3nt: TGTGCCAGCAGCTCAATCAACTCCGGGACACCTCAGTACTTC
CDR3aa: CASSSINSGTPQYF

d_gene: TRBD2
v_gene: TRBV5-1
j_gene: TRBJ2-4
abundance: -
CDR3nt: TGCGCCAGCAGCCAAAAGACTAGCGGGGACATTCAGTACTTC
CDR3aa: CASSQKTSGDIQYF

d_gene: -
v_gene: TRBV28
j_gene: TRBJ1-2
abundance: few
CDR3nt: TGTGCCAGCAGTTTAAGGGGGACTGAGGGGGGAGGCTACACCTTC
CDR3aa: CASSLRGTEGGGYTF

d_gene: -
v_gene: TRBV7-2
j_gene: TRBJ1-6
abundance: -
CDR3nt: TGTGCCAGCAGCCCGAACGGGGGGAATAATTCACCCCTCCACTTT
CDR3aa: CASSPNGGNNSPLHF

d_gene: -
v_gene: TRBV6-5
j_gene: TRBJ1-5
abundance: -
CDR3nt: TGTGCCAGCAGTTACTCGATGGGGGACCAGCCCCAGCATTTT
CDR3aa: CASSYSMGDQPQHF

d_gene: -
v_gene: TRBV18
j_gene: TRBJ2-1
abundance: -
CDR3nt: TGTGCCAGCTCACCCGTAGGGTACAATGAGCAGTTCTTC
CDR3aa: CASSPVGYNEQFF

d_gene: TRBD1
v_gene: TRBV7-9
j_gene: TRBJ1-1
abundance: -
CDR3nt: TGTGCCAGCAGATTTAGCGCCACAGGGGGCTCGGACACTGAAGCTTTCTTT
CDR3aa: CASRFSATGGSDTEAFF

d_gene: -
v_gene: TRBV19
j_gene: TRBJ2-3
abundance: -
CDR3nt: TGTGCCAGTAGTATTGACCCAAGCACAGATACGCAGTATTTT
CDR3aa: CASSIDPSTDTQYF